This T cell receptor (beta chain) was sequenced for a study of blood T cell repertoires in COVID-19. Study processing details: Nucleated cell counts were estimated from reference gene primer amplification. Assay: immunoSEQ multiplex PCR; the TCRdb copy retains only in-frame clones and omits some. The V and J calls and clone size were taken over from that table, and D and trimming were inferred from the DNA. The sample consists of over 450,000 clones, 85% to 90% of them appearing once. CDR3 length: 15 amino acids. The ends were cut back, 5 bases at V and 7 bases at J, with 15 bases in the middle. The germline V gene encodes CDR1 MNHNY and CDR2 SVGAGI (reference sequence).

The chain recombines TRBV6-6 with TRBJ1-6, with a weak D call TRBD1 (5 bases). The specimen sequenced was peripheral blood. The sequence was obtained from a woman between 45 and 60 years old with COVID-19, enrolled during active disease. CDR3: CASSPPDRGNSPLHF. The CDR3, as DNA: TGTGCCAGCAGTCCCCCGGATCGGGGGAATTCACCCCTCCACTTT.